The clone carrying this TCR beta chain was observed once. The antigen remains unidentified. These data originate in a study of shared clonotypes between healthy human individuals. General study findings and limits: What rarefaction showed was incomplete sorted-subset sequencing despite large depth.

After removal of 10 bases from V and 6 bases from J, the junction contained 8 bases not matched to a gene. The V gene's germline CDR1 is MNHEY and CDR2 SMNVEV (reference sequence). The CDR3 loop spans 13 amino acids. TCRdb keeps only in-frame clones here, not all; method: immunoSEQ multiplex PCR. The sample gives about 2.1 million clones, approximately 92% of which show up once; more than 1.5% is in the top ten. CD45RO negativity and positive selection for CCR7 defined naive CD8 cells, a population that excluded terminally differentiated effector memory CD45RA+ cells. The chain uses TRBV27 and TRBJ2-2, with TRBD2 matching 7 bases. The sequenced sample consisted of naive CD8+ T cells from PBMCs. The sequence was collected from a man between 18 and 35 years old in good health. Some clones in this sample may be carry-over from other donors' samples. CDR3 protein: CATKRGLSGELFF. The CDR3 nucleotides read TGTGCCACCAAGCGGGGCCTCTCCGGGGAGCTGTTTTTT.